The 25 T cell receptor beta chains listed next were all sequenced from one sample in a study of blood T cell repertoires in COVID-19. Method: immunoSEQ multiplex PCR; TCRdb's copy keeps in-frame clones and lacks some. The sample records about 230,000 clones, 88% being singletons. Sequenced sample: peripheral blood. The origin of the receptors is an older woman with acute or convalescent COVID-19.

V usage is TRBV7-8 and J usage is TRBJ2-4; tentatively, D is TRBD1 (6 bases). CDR1 and CDR2 (germline): SGHVS, FQNEAQ. V lost 1 base to trimming and J lost 15 bases, with 16 bases between them. The CDR3 is 13 residues long. CDR3 amino acids: CASSLGWQGTRYF. Here the CDR3 DNA reads TGTGCCAGCAGCTTAGGTTGGCAGGGGACACGGTACTTC.

This clone was detected only a few times. CDR3 region: CASRQGQVWGGNSPLHF. Here the CDR3 DNA reads TGTGCCAGCAGGCAGGGACAGGTTTGGGGGGGTAATTCACCCCTCCACTTT. This chain connects TRBV25-1 to TRBJ1-6, with TRBD1 matching 8 bases. The CDR3 runs 17 residues. The V gene end was trimmed by 6 bases and the J gene end by 6 bases; junction bases not matched to a gene: 13. In germline, CDR1 is MGHDK, CDR2 SYGVNS. The complete variable domain, with remaining parts taken from reference TRBV25-1 and TRBJ1-6, reads EADIYQTPRYLVIGTGKKITLECSQTMGHDKMYWYQQDPGMELHLIHYSYGVNSTEKGDLSSESTVSRIRTEHFPLTLESARPSHTSQYLCASRQGQVWGGNSPLHFGNGTRLTVT.

The genes are TRBV6-1 and TRBJ1-5; 8 bases map to TRBD1. Unmatched junction bases numbered 9, after V lost 2 bases and J lost 3 bases. Per the germline V gene, CDR1 is MNHNS and CDR2 is SASEGT. The CDR3 is made up of 17 amino acids. The CDR3 coding sequence is TGTGCCAGCAGTGAACTAAAAGGACAGGGTAACAATCAGCCCCAGCATTTT. This codes for CASSELKGQGNNQPQHF.

A single count supports this clone. The chain uses TRBV18 and TRBJ2-2; 10 nucleotides line up with TRBD1. Germline-derived CDR1 and CDR2 are KGHSH and LQKENI. The CDR3 is 15 residues long. V lost 2 bases to trimming and J lost 5 bases; unmatched junction nucleotides: 2. The CDR3 DNA reads TGTGCCAGCTCACCAGGACAGGGGGAGACCGGGGAGCTGTTTTTT. It is translated as CASSPGQGETGELFF.

A word on this clone: A much larger clone lies one base from this, so it may be a read error. The chain combines TRBV27 with TRBJ1-1; TRBD1 agrees at 10 bases. This CDR3 is built from 14 residues. J gave up 1 base and V 4 bases, and 0 bases lay outside the gene matches. Germline CDR1 and CDR2: MNHEY and SMNVEV (reference sequence). The CDR3 DNA is TGTGCCAGCAGTTGGGACAGGGGGAACACTGAAGCTTTCTTT. Translated, it gives CASSWDRGNTEAFF.

The chain has TRBV19 and TRBJ2-3; 13 nucleotides align to TRBD2. Germline lookup yields CDR1 LNHDA and CDR2 SQIVND (reference sequence). V shed 6 bases, J shed 4 bases, and the junction held 10 bases outside the gene matches. There are 17 residues in the CDR3. The chain's CDR3 is CASSTSGGAGAADTQYF. The DNA for the CDR3 is TGTGCCAGTAGCACTAGCGGGGGGGCCGGGGCCGCAGATACGCAGTATTTT. The whole variable domain, filled in from reference TRBV19 and TRBJ2-3, reads DGGITQSPKYLFRKEGQNVTLSCEQNLNHDAMYWYRQDPGQGLRLIYYSQIVNDFQKGDIAEGYSVSREKKESFPLTVTSAQKNPTAFYLCASSTSGGAGAADTQYFGPGTRLTVL.

This chain uses TRBV28 with TRBJ1-5, with D maybe TRBD1 (6 bases). CDR1 MDHEN and CDR2 SYDVKM come from the germline V gene. This CDR3 has 16 amino acids. V lost 5 bases, J lost 5 bases, and 19 bases lay in between. Here the CDR3 reads CASSPLTRGNHQPQHF. Written as DNA, the CDR3 is TGTGCCAGCAGTCCTCTTACCAGGGGCAACCATCAGCCCCAGCATTTT.

The rearrangement uses TRBV9 and TRBJ2-2, with unresolved D. CDR1 and CDR2 from the germline V gene are SGDLS and YYNGEE. Trimming took off 1 base at V and 2 bases at J, with 9 bases between the two ends. The CDR3 length is 15 residues. CDR3 residues: CASSVSSSNTGELFF. The DNA of the CDR3 is TGTGCCAGCAGCGTAAGTTCCAGTAACACCGGGGAGCTGTTTTTT. Using reference TRBV9 and TRBJ2-2 for the parts outside the CDR3, the full variable domain is DSGVTQTPKHLITATGQRVTLRCSPRSGDLSVYWYQQSLDQGLQFLIQYYNGEERAKGNILERFSAQQFPDLHSELNLSSLELGDSALYFCASSVSSSNTGELFFGEGSRLTVL.

This chain joins TRBV4-1 and TRBJ2-3; possibly TRBD2 for D (5 bases). V lost 0 bases and J 6 bases, leaving 13 bases between the germline ends. The CDR3 is 15 amino acids. Germline lookup yields CDR1 MGHRA and CDR2 YSYEKL. CDR3 region: CASSQDPGWSDTQYF. In DNA form, the CDR3 reads TGCGCCAGCAGCCAAGATCCGGGGTGGTCTGATACGCAGTATTTT.

The chain recombines TRBV7-6 with TRBJ2-6; D gene ambiguous. This CDR3 region has 16 residues. V lost 1 base, J lost 2 bases, and 9 bases lay in between. The germline CDR1 and CDR2 sequences are SGHVS and FNYEAQ. The CDR3 reads CASSLDSTAGANVLTF. The CDR3 bases are TGTGCCAGCAGCTTAGATTCGACTGCTGGGGCCAACGTCCTGACTTTC.

V usage is TRBV28 and J usage is TRBJ1-5, with 8 bases matching TRBD1. This CDR3 spans 15 amino acids. CDR1 and CDR2 from the germline V gene are MDHEN and SYDVKM. The ends lost 3 bases at V and 4 bases at J; junction bases unmatched: 5. The DNA of the CDR3 is TGTGCCAGCAGTTTGCCCGGACAGGGAAATCAGCCCCAGCATTTT. Translation: CASSLPGQGNQPQHF.

The chain employs TRBV7-2 and TRBJ1-1, with D uncertain. The V gene's germline CDR1 is SGHTA and CDR2 FQGNSA. V lost 1 base, J lost 1 base, and 10 bases lay in between. The CDR3 loop spans 15 amino acids. DNA of the CDR3: TGTGCCAGCAGCTTAGTTATGGGAGCGAACACTGAAGCTTTCTTT. It specifies CASSLVMGANTEAFF.

The chain is built from TRBV19 and TRBJ2-2, with a weak D call TRBD1 (5 bases). V was cut by 4 bases and J by 3 bases, with 12 bases left in between. This CDR3 comprises 15 residues. From germline, CDR1 is LNHDA and CDR2 SQIVND (reference sequence). CDR3 nucleotide sequence: TGTGCCAGTAGTACCAATGACAGAGACACCGGGGAGCTGTTTTTT. Protein: CASSTNDRDTGELFF.

The rearrangement joins TRBV3-1 (or the pseudogene TRBV3-2) to TRBJ2-3, with D unresolved. The CDR3 length is 16 residues. Trimming left V 4 bases short and J 1 base short, with 15 bases between. Germline loops: CDR1 LGHDT, CDR2 YNNKEL (reference sequence). The chain's CDR3 is CASSRHAELGTDTQYF. DNA for the CDR3: TGTGCCAGCAGCCGCCACGCGGAGCTGGGCACAGATACGCAGTATTTT.

This chain connects TRBV2 to TRBJ1-3, with D unresolved. Trimming took off 0 bases at V and 1 base at J, with 10 bases between the two ends. Germline V CDR1 and CDR2: SNHLY, FYNNEI. This CDR3 spans 16 amino acids. CDR3 amino acids: CASSEAKGVSGNTIYF. The CDR3 coding sequence is TGTGCCAGCAGTGAAGCGAAGGGAGTATCTGGAAACACCATATATTTT.

This clone was seen only once. This chain joins TRBV4-2 and TRBJ2-7; possible D gene TRBD2, 6 bases. CDR1 is LGHNA and CDR2 is YNFKEQ in the germline V gene. This CDR3 spans 14 amino acids. Deletions cut 6 bases from V and 2 bases from J, with 14 bases between. The CDR3 DNA sequence: TGTGCCAGCAGTATGACCGGGAGCGCCTACGAGCAGTACTTC. This encodes CASSMTGSAYEQYF.

The gene calls are TRBV19 and TRBJ2-7, with D maybe TRBD1 (5 bases). Trimming stripped 3 bases from V and 5 bases from J, with 14 bases between. The CDR3 spans 14 residues. The germline CDR1 and CDR2 sequences are LNHDA and SQIVND (reference sequence). CDR3 sequence reads: CASSIRQGSHEQYF. CDR3 nucleotide sequence: TGTGCCAGTAGTATTCGGCAGGGATCTCACGAGCAGTACTTC.

The chain links TRBV4-1 to TRBJ2-5; 8 bases are shared with TRBD2. This CDR3 has 15 residues. Germline V gene sequence: CDR1 MGHRA, CDR2 YSYEKL. V was pared by 3 bases and J by 6 bases, with 9 bases of the junction left unmatched. The CDR3 bases are TGCGCCAGCAGCCAGTCCACCGGGACTAGTAAGACCCAGTACTTC. It is translated as CASSQSTGTSKTQYF.

The CDR3 DNA sequence: TGCAGTGCTAGTGGCCGGACAGGGGGCTACGAGCAGTACTTC. It specifies CSASGRTGGYEQYF. The V call is TRBV20-1, the J call TRBJ2-7; TRBD1 matches at 10 bases. Trimming took 3 bases from V and 3 from J; bases not matched to a gene: 5. Germline lookup yields CDR1 DFQATT and CDR2 SNEGSKA (reference sequence). CDR3 length: 14 amino acids.

The chain has TRBV3-1 (or the pseudogene TRBV3-2) and TRBJ2-3, with D possibly TRBD2 on 6 matching bases. CDR3 length equals 15 residues. Between the trimmed V and J ends, which lost 4 bases and 2 bases, there was a span of 13 bases. Germline V gene lookup returns CDR1 LGHDT and CDR2 YNNKEL (reference sequence). The CDR3 region is CASSRAGIYTDTQYF. Here the CDR3 DNA reads TGTGCCAGCAGCCGGGCGGGAATCTACACAGATACGCAGTATTTT.

The V and J genes are TRBV28 and TRBJ2-3; 12 bases map to TRBD2. The CDR3 runs to 14 residues. V lost 8 bases, J lost 5 bases, and 5 bases stayed unmatched. Germline CDR1 MDHEN, CDR2 SYDVKM. The CDR3: CASGRGLAGDTQYF. The DNA for the CDR3 is TGTGCCAGCGGGCGGGGACTAGCGGGAGATACGCAGTATTTT.

This sequence joins TRBV11-2 and TRBJ2-3, with TRBD2 identical over 8 bases. V was clipped by 1 base and J by 1 base; unmatched bases: 1. The CDR3 is made up of 15 amino acids. Germline CDR1 reads SGHAT; CDR2 reads FQNNGV. In DNA, the CDR3 is TGTGCCAGCAGCTTAGCAGCGGGAGGCACAGATACGCAGTATTTT. Residues: CASSLAAGGTDTQYF.

This chain links TRBV10-1 with TRBJ2-1; 7 bases are shared with TRBD1. Germline V lookup: CDR1 WNHNN, CDR2 SYGVQD (reference sequence). Trimming took 3 bases from V and 11 from J; bases not matched to a gene: 7. The CDR3 consists of 13 residues. The CDR3 spells CASSERDREKQFF. For the CDR3, the DNA is TGCGCCAGCAGTGAACGCGACAGGGAAAAGCAGTTCTTC.

About this clone itself: The junction shows a germline mismatch at one end, possibly a read error. The V and J genes are TRBV2 and TRBJ2-2; the match to TRBD1 covers 7 bases. CDR1 is SNHLY, CDR2 FYNNEI, per germline. This CDR3 comprises 15 residues. The CDR3, as DNA: TGTGCCAGCAGAGAAGGGGGCTCGAACACCGGGGAGCTGTTTTTT. It translates to CASREGGSNTGELFF.

This clone is deemed large (0.1 to 1%). The chain recombines TRBV24-1 with TRBJ2-3; possible D gene TRBD2, 5 bases. The CDR3 has 13 residues. CDR1 and CDR2 (germline): KGHDR, SFDVKD. The V end was cut by 9 bases, the J end by 2 bases, with 11 bases between. In nucleotides, the CDR3 is TGTGCCACCTCGGCGGGCTACACAGATACGCAGTATTTT. This sequence encodes CATSAGYTDTQYF.